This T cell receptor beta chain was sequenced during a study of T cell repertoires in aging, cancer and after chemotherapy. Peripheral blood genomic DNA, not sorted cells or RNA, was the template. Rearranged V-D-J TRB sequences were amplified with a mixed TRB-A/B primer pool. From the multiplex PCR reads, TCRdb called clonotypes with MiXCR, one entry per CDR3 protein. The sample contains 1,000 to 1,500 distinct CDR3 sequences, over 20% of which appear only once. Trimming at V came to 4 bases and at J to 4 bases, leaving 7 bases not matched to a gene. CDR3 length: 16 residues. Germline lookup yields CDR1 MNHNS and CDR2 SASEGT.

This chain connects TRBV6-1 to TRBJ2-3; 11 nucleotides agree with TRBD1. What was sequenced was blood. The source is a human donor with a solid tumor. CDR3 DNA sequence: TGTGCCAGCAGTGGGGTCCGGACAGGGGGCCCAGATACGCAGTATTTT. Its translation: CASSGVRTGGPDTQYF.